This T cell receptor beta chain originates from a study of T cell repertoires in cytomegalovirus infection. TCRdb reanalysed the reads using MiXCR and keeps one entry per CDR3 protein. The data show some 160,000 distinct CDR3 sequences, approximately 17% seen once. In its sample, this clonotype was seen many times. The sequence derives from a human donor in good health (CMV status not recorded). Some clones in this sample may be carry-over from other donors' samples. Sequenced sample: CD8+ T cells from PBMCs.

This chain's CDR3 is CASSLGGGGTEAFF. The CDR3 DNA reads as TGTGCCAGCAGCTTAGGGGGGGGAGGCACTGAAGCTTTCTTT. The chain employs TRBV7-9 and TRBJ1-1, with TRBD1 as a possible D gene (5 bases). Trimming removed 1 base at V and 4 bases at J, with 10 bases between. CDR1 and CDR2 from the germline V gene are SEHNR and FQNEAQ (reference sequence). This CDR3 is built from 14 residues.